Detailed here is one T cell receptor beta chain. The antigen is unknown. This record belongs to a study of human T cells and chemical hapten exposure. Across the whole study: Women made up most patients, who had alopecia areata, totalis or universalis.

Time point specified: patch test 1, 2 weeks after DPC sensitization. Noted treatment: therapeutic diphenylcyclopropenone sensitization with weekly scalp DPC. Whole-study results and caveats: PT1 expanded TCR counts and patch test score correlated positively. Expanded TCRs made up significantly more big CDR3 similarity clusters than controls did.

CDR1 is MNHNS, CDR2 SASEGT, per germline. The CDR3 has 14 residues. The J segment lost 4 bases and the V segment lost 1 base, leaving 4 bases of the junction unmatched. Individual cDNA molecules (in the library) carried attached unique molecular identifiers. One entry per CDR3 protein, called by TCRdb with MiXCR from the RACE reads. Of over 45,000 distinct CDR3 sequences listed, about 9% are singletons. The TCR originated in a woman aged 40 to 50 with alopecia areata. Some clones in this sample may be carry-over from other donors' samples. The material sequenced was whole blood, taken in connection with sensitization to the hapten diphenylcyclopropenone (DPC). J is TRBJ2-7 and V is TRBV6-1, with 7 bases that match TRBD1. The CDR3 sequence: CASSEGDRDYEQYF. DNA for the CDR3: TGTGCCAGCAGTGAAGGAGACAGGGATTACGAGCAGTACTTC.